These 9 T cell receptor beta chains came from one sample sequenced in a study of response to subunit inactivated influenza vaccine. From the RT-PCR reads, TCRdb called clonotypes with MiXCR, one entry per CDR3 protein. This table has about 830,000 distinct CDR3 sequences, approximately 18% appearing once. The sample here was PBMCs from blood, taken more than 4 days after vaccination. These receptors all stem from a man aged 50 to 60 who received an inactivated influenza vaccine.

The chain employs TRBV12-3 or TRBV12-4 and TRBJ1-2; 10 positions agree with TRBD1. Losses at the gene ends were 6 bases for V and 4 bases for J; bases not matched to a gene: 14. The CDR3 covers 17 residues. The DNA of the CDR3 is TGTGCCAGCAGGAACCGGGACAGGGGCCCTCATACCTATGGCTACACCTTC. Translation gives CASRNRDRGPHTYGYTF.

CDR3 loop: CASSLPPLIKSSYNEQFF. DNA for the CDR3: TGTGCCAGCAGCTTACCCCCCCTTATTAAGAGCTCCTACAATGAGCAGTTCTTC. The J gene is TRBJ2-1, the V gene TRBV11-2, with D unresolved. The ends were cut back, 2 bases at V and 0 bases at J, with 17 bases in the middle. Germline loops: CDR1 SGHAT, CDR2 FQNNGV. The CDR3 consists of 18 residues. Together with reference TRBV11-2 and TRBJ2-1, the CDR3 gives the full variable domain: EAGVAQSPRYKIIEKRQSVAFWCNPISGHATLYWYQQILGQGPKLLIQFQNNGVVDDSQLPKDRFSAERLKGVDSTLKIQPAKLEDSAVYLCASSLPPLIKSSYNEQFFGPGTRLTVL.

This clonotype was seen at least ten times. V usage is TRBV11-1 and J usage is TRBJ1-5, with D possibly matching TRBD1 (6 bases). Trimming shortened V by 7 bases and J by 3 bases, and 25 bases separated the two germline ends. This CDR3 is built from 18 residues. The germline V gene has CDR1 SGHAT and CDR2 FQDESV (reference sequence). CDR3 nucleotides: TGTGCCAGCATGAAGGGTCTCGGGGACACCATCGACAATCAGCCCCAGCATTTT. This sequence encodes CASMKGLGDTIDNQPQHF. Full variable domain (missing parts from reference TRBV11-1 and TRBJ1-5): EAEVAQSPRYKITEKSQAVAFWCDPISGHATLYWYRQILGQGPELLVQFQDESVVDDSQLPKDRFSAERLKGVDSTLKIQPAELGDSAMYLCASMKGLGDTIDNQPQHFGDGTRLSIL.

This clonotype was found a few times. This chain uses TRBV7-6 with TRBJ2-7; D not certain. The ends were cut back, 4 bases at V and 4 bases at J, with 14 bases in the middle. The CDR3 totals 14 residues. CDR1 SGHVS and CDR2 FNYEAQ come from the germline V gene. The CDR3 spells CASSYGDAPYEQYF. As DNA, the CDR3 is TGTGCCAGCAGCTATGGAGACGCCCCTTACGAGCAGTACTTC.

This clonotype was seen many times. The chain employs TRBV20-1 and TRBJ2-7; D might be TRBD2 (7 bases). The V end was cut by 6 bases, the J end by 5 bases, with 17 bases between. Germline CDR1 reads DFQATT; CDR2 reads SNEGSKA (reference sequence). This CDR3 has 13 amino acids. CDR3 residues: CSATRGGADEQYF. The CDR3 nucleotides are TGCAGTGCCACAAGGGGGGGGGCAGACGAGCAGTACTTC.

CDR3 region: CASSASGGTEAFF. CDR3 bases: TGTGCCAGCAGCGCCTCAGGGGGCACTGAAGCTTTCTTT. The rearrangement joins TRBV7-9 to TRBJ1-1; 7 bases fit TRBD1. The CDR3 sequence is 13 residues long. V dropped 5 bases and J dropped 4; count of bases not matched to a gene: 4. Germline CDR1 and CDR2: SEHNR and FQNEAQ (reference sequence).

This clonotype was detected only a few times. This chain uses TRBV20-1 with TRBJ2-2; TRBD2 matches at 13 bases. CDR1 is DFQATT, CDR2 SNEGSKA, per germline (reference sequence). The CDR3 covers 17 residues. Losses at the gene ends were 5 bases for V and 5 bases for J; bases not matched to a gene: 11. Here the CDR3 DNA reads TGCAGTGCTCAGGGACTAGCGGGAACAGCACGTACCGGGGAGCTGTTTTTT. Translation gives CSAQGLAGTARTGELFF.

This clonotype was recorded a few times. The chain joins TRBV12-3 or TRBV12-4 to TRBJ2-5; no definite D call. The CDR3 has 12 residues. V lost 4 bases, J lost 7 bases, and 10 bases lay in between. This chain's CDR3 is CASSSARSTQYF. CDR3 bases: TGTGCCAGCAGTTCGGCGAGGTCGACCCAGTACTTC.

This chain connects TRBV12-3 or TRBV12-4 to TRBJ1-1; no definite D call. V was clipped by 2 bases and J by 0 bases, with 7 bases between them. The CDR3 has 14 residues. The CDR3 loop is CASSLRPVNTEAFF. The CDR3 DNA is TGTGCCAGCAGTTTAAGGCCGGTGAACACTGAAGCTTTCTTT.